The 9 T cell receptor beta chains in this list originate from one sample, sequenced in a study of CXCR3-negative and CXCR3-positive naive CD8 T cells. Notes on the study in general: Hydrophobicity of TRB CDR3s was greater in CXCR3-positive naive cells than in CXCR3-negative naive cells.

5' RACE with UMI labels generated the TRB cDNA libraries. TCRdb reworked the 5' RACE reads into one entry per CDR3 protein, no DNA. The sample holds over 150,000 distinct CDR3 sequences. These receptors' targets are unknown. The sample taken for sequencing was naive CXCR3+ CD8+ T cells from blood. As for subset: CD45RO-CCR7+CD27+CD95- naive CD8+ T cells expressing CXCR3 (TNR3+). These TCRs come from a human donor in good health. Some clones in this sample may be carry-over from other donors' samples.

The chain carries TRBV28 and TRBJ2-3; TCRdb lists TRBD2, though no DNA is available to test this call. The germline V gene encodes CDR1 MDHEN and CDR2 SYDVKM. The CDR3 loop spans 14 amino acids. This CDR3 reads CASSSTQGPPTQYF.

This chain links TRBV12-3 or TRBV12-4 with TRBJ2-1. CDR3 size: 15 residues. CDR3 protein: CASSPKGRSDNEQFF.

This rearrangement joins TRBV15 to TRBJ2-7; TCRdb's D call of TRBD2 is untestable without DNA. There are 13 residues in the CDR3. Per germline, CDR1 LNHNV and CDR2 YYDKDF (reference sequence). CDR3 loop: CATSAGLAREQYF.

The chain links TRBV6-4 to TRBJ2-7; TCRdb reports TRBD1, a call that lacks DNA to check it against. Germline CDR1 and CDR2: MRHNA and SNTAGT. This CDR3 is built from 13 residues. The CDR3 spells CASTSWRGDEQYF.

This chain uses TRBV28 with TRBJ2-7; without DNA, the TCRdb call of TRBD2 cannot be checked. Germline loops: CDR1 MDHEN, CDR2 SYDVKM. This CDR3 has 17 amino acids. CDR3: CASSSNLAGGEGYEQYF.

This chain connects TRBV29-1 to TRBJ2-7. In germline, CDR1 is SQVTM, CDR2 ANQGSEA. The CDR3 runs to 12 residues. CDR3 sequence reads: CSVGPASYEQYF.

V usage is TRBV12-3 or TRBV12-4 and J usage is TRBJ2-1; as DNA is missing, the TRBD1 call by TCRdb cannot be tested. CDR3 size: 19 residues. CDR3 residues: CASSKPGQGSDYSYNEQFF.

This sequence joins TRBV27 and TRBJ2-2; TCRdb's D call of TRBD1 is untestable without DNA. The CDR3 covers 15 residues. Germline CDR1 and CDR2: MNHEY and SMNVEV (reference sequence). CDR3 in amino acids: CASSLSPDRAGELFF.

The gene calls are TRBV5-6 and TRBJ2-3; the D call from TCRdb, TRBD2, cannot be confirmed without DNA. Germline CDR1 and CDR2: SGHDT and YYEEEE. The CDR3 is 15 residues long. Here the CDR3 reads CASSSPMAHTDTQYF.